What follows is one T cell receptor beta chain and its context. 60 Vbeta and 13 Jbeta primers were used in PCR. Clones were sequenced by immunoSEQ multiplex PCR, and TCRdb holds only the in-frame ones, with some missing. The table has approximately 130,000 clones, around 83% seen once. The data are from a study of cytomegalovirus exposure and HLA in healthy donors. Deletions cut 0 bases from V and 0 bases from J, with 9 bases between. CDR1 and CDR2 (germline): SGDLS, YYNGEE. The CDR3 length is 16 residues. Sequencing used PBMCs. The chain links TRBV9 to TRBJ2-2; D might be TRBD1 (6 bases). The clonotype comes from a girl aged 2 to 9 in good health and CMV-seronegative. As DNA, the CDR3 is TGTGCCAGCAGCGTAGAACAGGGATCGAACACCGGGGAGCTGTTTTTT. It translates to CASSVEQGSNTGELFF.